Shown below are 19 T cell receptor beta chains from a single sample sequenced in a study of OX40 agonist ivuxolimab in advanced cancers. Profiled with immunoSEQ multiplex PCR; TCRdb holds only in-frame clones, not every one. The data contain under 20,000 clones, 75% to 80% of them singletons. The sequencing here drew on CD4+ or CD8+ T cells sorted from blood, taken in a trial of the OX40 agonist ivuxolimab. The receptors were gathered from an adult with an advanced solid tumor such as melanoma, head and neck, liver or kidney cancer.

The chain recombines TRBV11-1 with TRBJ2-3, with D tentatively TRBD2 (5 bases). Germline-derived CDR1 and CDR2 are SGHAT and FQDESV (reference sequence). Trimming took 1 base from V and 0 from J, leaving 8 bases between them. The CDR3 extends over 15 amino acids. DNA of the CDR3: TGTGCCAGCAGCTTAGAGGAGCGGAGCACAGATACGCAGTATTTT. It encodes CASSLEERSTDTQYF.

V and J are TRBV6-6 and TRBJ2-1, with D maybe TRBD1 (6 bases). The CDR3 length is 15 residues. Germline V gives CDR1 MNHNY, CDR2 SVGAGI (reference sequence). V shed 6 bases and J shed 6 bases, with 18 bases lying between them. The CDR3 sequence is CASRQGTSTANEQFF. In DNA, the CDR3 is TGTGCCAGCAGACAAGGGACAAGTACGGCCAATGAGCAGTTCTTC.

The rearrangement links TRBV5-1 to TRBJ1-6; D not resolved. V shed 7 bases and J shed 0 bases, with 8 bases lying between them. The CDR3 is 14 amino acids. Germline V gives CDR1 SGHRS, CDR2 YFSETQ. This CDR3 is CASGRSSYNSPLHF. DNA for the CDR3: TGCGCCAGCGGCAGGAGCTCCTATAATTCACCCCTCCACTTT.

This chain joins TRBV7-6 and TRBJ1-4, with TRBD1 as a possible D gene (6 bases). Germline CDR1 SGHVS, CDR2 FNYEAQ. The CDR3 loop spans 14 amino acids. The germline V and J ends were trimmed by 7 bases and 4 bases, with 13 bases remaining between them. CDR3 sequence reads: CASTPGTNNEKLFF. The CDR3 DNA follows: TGTGCCAGCACCCCCGGGACAAATAATGAAAAACTGTTTTTT.

CDR3 bases: TGTGCCAGCAGCTTAGACGGGAGCAATCAGCCCCAGCATTTT. It encodes CASSLDGSNQPQHF. The chain is built from TRBV7-9 and TRBJ1-5; D gene unclear. V lost 1 base to trimming and J lost 1 base, with 5 bases between them. Germline-derived CDR1 and CDR2 are SEHNR and FQNEAQ (reference sequence). The CDR3 runs 14 residues.

This clone has a handful of counts. V usage is TRBV7-2 and J usage is TRBJ2-7; TRBD1 aligns across 7 bases. This CDR3 comprises 15 residues. CDR1 SGHTA and CDR2 FQGNSA come from the germline V gene. The J segment lost 3 bases and the V segment lost 5 bases, leaving 10 bases of the junction unmatched. This CDR3 reads CASSLDRARSYEQYF. In DNA, the CDR3 is TGTGCCAGCAGCCTAGACAGGGCGCGGAGCTACGAGCAGTACTTC. Supplemented by reference TRBV7-2 and TRBJ2-7, the full variable domain reads GAGVSQSPSNKVTEKGKDVELRCDPISGHTALYWYRQSLGQGLEFLIYFQGNSAPDKSGLPSDRFSAERTGGSVSTLTIQRTQQEDSAVYLCASSLDRARSYEQYFGPGTRLTVT.

The V call is TRBV29-1, the J call TRBJ1-1; tentatively, D is TRBD1 (5 bases). CDR1 and CDR2 from the germline V gene are SQVTM and ANQGSEA. Trimming took 3 bases from V and 4 from J, leaving 12 bases between them. This CDR3 is built from 13 residues. Here the CDR3 DNA reads TGCAGCGTTGAGCAGGGCTGGGGCACTGAAGCTTTCTTT. The encoded protein is CSVEQGWGTEAFF.

DNA for the CDR3: TGTGCCAGCAGCTTAGTGGCTTGGGCAGGAGATACGCAGTATTTT. Its protein product is CASSLVAWAGDTQYF. This chain joins TRBV7-2 and TRBJ2-3; D not certain. CDR1 SGHTA and CDR2 FQGNSA come from the germline V gene. V was shortened by 1 base and J by 5 bases, with 13 bases between the two germline ends. This CDR3 is 15 amino acids long.

The CDR3, as DNA: TGTGCCTGGAGGAAGGACAGGGGGCTGGGGACCCAGTACTTC. Protein sequence: CAWRKDRGLGTQYF. The genes are TRBV30 and TRBJ2-5; 11 bases align to TRBD1. V was pared by 3 bases and J by 7 bases, with 7 bases of the junction left unmatched. The CDR3 contains 14 residues. The germline V gene has CDR1 GTSNPN and CDR2 SVGIG (reference sequence).

The rearrangement uses TRBV12-1 and TRBJ2-1; the listed D gene, TRBD2, was not tested against the DNA. TRBV12-1 is a listed pseudogene. The length of the CDR3 is 16 residues. The CDR3 loop is CASSPSTGGVYNEQFF. The CDR3 DNA sequence: TGTGCCAGCAGCCCCTCCACGGGAGGGGTCTACAATGAGCAGTTCTTC.

The chain links TRBV6-5 to TRBJ1-2, with a tentative D call TRBD1 (6 bases). V was trimmed by 8 bases and J by 8 bases, leaving 15 bases between them. Germline CDR1 and CDR2: MNHEY and SVGAGI. The CDR3 consists of 12 residues. CDR3 in amino acids: CASGRGNEGYTF. The CDR3 coding sequence is TGTGCCAGCGGTAGGGGGAATGAGGGCTACACCTTC.

The chain is built from TRBV5-1 and TRBJ2-2, with a possible D match to TRBD2 (6 bases). Germline assignment: CDR1 SGHRS and CDR2 YFSETQ. The V and J ends lost 3 bases and 3 bases respectively, with 12 bases between them. The CDR3 loop spans 15 amino acids. The CDR3 sequence: CASSWRAGDTGELFF. CDR3 DNA sequence: TGCGCCAGCAGCTGGAGGGCTGGGGACACCGGGGAGCTGTTTTTT.

This sequence joins TRBV7-2 and TRBJ1-5; the D is unclear. Germline V lookup: CDR1 SGHTA, CDR2 FQGNSA. This CDR3 region has 15 residues. V dropped 5 bases and J dropped 3 bases, with 14 bases sitting between them. CDR3 nucleotides: TGTGCCAGCAGCCTCGTTTTCAGTCTCAATCAGCCCCAGCATTTT. It specifies CASSLVFSLNQPQHF.

By share, this clone counts as medium-sized. This chain connects TRBV10-1 to TRBJ2-2, with D possibly matching TRBD1 (6 bases). Germline values: CDR1 WNHNN, CDR2 SYGVQD (reference sequence). CDR3 size: 16 residues. Trimming cost V 4 bases and J 7 bases, with 19 bases left between them. The CDR3 nucleotides are TGCGCCAGCAGTGCATATATACAGGGCGATGGCGGGGAGCTGTTTTTT. It translates to CASSAYIQGDGGELFF.

V and J are TRBV7-2 and TRBJ2-7; D gene uncertain. V was pared by 3 bases and J by 0 bases, with 9 bases between. CDR3 length equals 14 residues. Per the germline V gene, CDR1 is SGHTA and CDR2 is FQGNSA. CDR3 sequence: CASSLRSHSYEQYF. For the CDR3, the DNA is TGTGCCAGCAGCTTGAGGTCCCACTCCTACGAGCAGTACTTC.

V gene TRBV4-1 combines with J gene TRBJ1-5; 8 bases agree with TRBD1. The CDR3 totals 14 residues. Germline CDR1 reads MGHRA; CDR2 reads YSYEKL. V shed 2 bases, J shed 9 bases, and the junction held 6 bases outside the gene matches. CDR3 sequence reads: CASSQRQGTRPQHF. DNA of the CDR3: TGCGCCAGCAGCCAACGACAGGGGACTCGGCCCCAGCATTTT.

J is TRBJ1-2 and V is TRBV6-6; no firm D call. V dropped 5 bases and J dropped 0 bases, with 4 bases sitting between them. The germline CDR1 and CDR2 sequences are MNHNY and SVGAGI (reference sequence). CDR3 length: 12 residues. In DNA, the CDR3 is TGTGCCAGCAGTGATACTAACTATGGCTACACCTTC. Translated: CASSDTNYGYTF.

A few counts support this clone. The chain joins TRBV30 to TRBJ1-1; 9 bases match TRBD1. Germline CDR1 GTSNPN, CDR2 SVGIG (reference sequence). The junction had 18 bases not matched to a gene; V was cut back by 3 bases and J by 7 bases. This CDR3 region has 17 residues. CDR3 amino acids: CAWRAGTGMHMCVEAFF. The CDR3, as DNA: TGTGCCTGGAGAGCAGGGACAGGGATGCACATGTGCGTTGAAGCTTTCTTT.

The CDR3 sequence is CASSFAGAGEQYF. DNA of the CDR3: TGTGCCAGCAGTTTTGCCGGGGCCGGCGAGCAGTACTTC. This sequence joins TRBV27 and TRBJ2-7; either TRBD1 or TRBD2 may supply D (5 bases each). V was shortened by 3 bases and J by 6 bases, with 12 bases between the two germline ends. Germline assignment: CDR1 MNHEY and CDR2 SMNVEV (reference sequence). CDR3 size: 13 residues.